A single sample is the source of the 25 T cell receptor beta chains below, sequenced in a study of T-cell reconstitution after alpha-beta-depleted transplantation in children. A TCRbeta library incorporating unique molecular identifiers was prepared. TCRdb re-called the PCR reads with MiXCR, one entry per CDR3 protein. The top ten clones hold 27% of a sample with around 78,000 distinct CDR3 sequences, around an eighth of them seen once. The specimen was PBMCs, mostly from graft donor cells, collected 180 days after TCRalphabeta/CD19-depleted stem cell transplant. The receptors come from a male patient aged 2 to 9 who had a stem cell transplant for acute lymphoblastic leukemia, so the T cells may come from the graft donor.

This clonotype showed up just a few times. The chain links TRBV20-1 to TRBJ2-1; TRBD2 might be the D (6 bases). CDR1 and CDR2 (germline): DFQATT, SNEGSKA (reference sequence). The CDR3 is 13 amino acids. The CDR3 reads CAMGGGVLNEQFF. The CDR3 DNA reads TGCGCGATGGGGGGTGGGGTTCTCAATGAGCAGTTCTTC.

This chain uses TRBV5-6 with TRBJ2-1; 7 positions agree with TRBD2. The CDR3 runs to 16 residues. Unmatched junction bases numbered 9, after V lost 4 bases and J lost 2 bases. Germline V lookup: CDR1 SGHDT, CDR2 YYEEEE. The CDR3 loop is CASSPSAGAAYNEQFF. For the CDR3, the DNA is TGTGCCAGCAGCCCGTCGGCGGGAGCGGCCTACAATGAGCAGTTCTTC.

This chain uses TRBV18 with TRBJ2-5; no clear D. V was trimmed by 5 bases and J by 4 bases, leaving 8 bases between them. The germline CDR1 and CDR2 sequences are KGHSH and LQKENI. The length of the CDR3 is 12 residues. This chain's CDR3 is CASSVRGETQYF. The CDR3 DNA sequence: TGTGCCAGCTCAGTACGCGGAGAGACCCAGTACTTC.

This chain uses TRBV19 with TRBJ2-2; TRBD1 might be the D (5 bases). The germline V and J ends were trimmed by 6 bases and 1 base, with 6 bases remaining between them. The CDR3 runs 13 residues. Germline V CDR1 and CDR2: LNHDA, SQIVND (reference sequence). For the CDR3, the DNA is TGTGCCAGTAGCGACAGGAACACCGGGGAGCTGTTTTTT. It codes for CASSDRNTGELFF. The full variable domain, its missing parts supplied by reference TRBV19 and TRBJ2-2, is DGGITQSPKYLFRKEGQNVTLSCEQNLNHDAMYWYRQDPGQGLRLIYYSQIVNDFQKGDIAEGYSVSREKKESFPLTVTSAQKNPTAFYLCASSDRNTGELFFGEGSRLTVL.

Judged by abundance, this clonotype is medium-sized. The chain recombines TRBV6-1 with TRBJ1-3, with 7 bases identical to TRBD1. J was trimmed by 2 bases and V by 4 bases; bases with no gene match: 5. This CDR3 comprises 15 residues. Germline lookup yields CDR1 MNHNS and CDR2 SASEGT. The CDR3 DNA follows: TGTGCCAGCAGTGTGACAGGGCTGGCTGGAAACACCATATATTTT. Amino acids: CASSVTGLAGNTIYF.

This chain connects TRBV20-1 to TRBJ1-6; D unclear. The germline V gene encodes CDR1 DFQATT and CDR2 SNEGSKA (reference sequence). V was cut by 3 bases and J by 6 bases, with 12 bases left in between. CDR3 length equals 14 residues. CDR3 residues: CSARWRRGNSPLHF. In nucleotides, the CDR3 is TGCAGTGCTAGGTGGCGCCGCGGTAATTCACCCCTCCACTTT.

This clonotype has just one count. DNA of the CDR3: TGTGCCAGCAGCTTAGCGTTCGGGGACTCTAATGAAAAACTGTTTTTT. Protein sequence: CASSLAFGDSNEKLFF. The rearrangement joins TRBV7-2 to TRBJ1-4, with D possibly matching TRBD1 (5 bases). V was cut by 0 bases and J by 3 bases, with 11 bases left in between. Germline V CDR1 and CDR2: SGHTA, FQGNSA. CDR3 size: 16 residues.

The rearrangement joins TRBV4-3 to TRBJ1-5; D not certain. Germline V CDR1 and CDR2: LGHNA, YSLEER. The CDR3 consists of 15 residues. The V end lost 4 bases, the J end lost 4 bases, and 14 bases lay between the germline ends. In DNA form, the CDR3 reads TGCGCCAGCAGCCGAATGTGGGAGGGAAATCAGCCCCAGCATTTT. Translating gives CASSRMWEGNQPQHF.

This clonotype has a count of ten or more. This chain connects TRBV20-1 to TRBJ1-5, with 7 positions matching TRBD1. The V segment lost 4 bases and the J segment 0 bases; nucleotides outside the gene matches: 3. The length of the CDR3 is 14 residues. Germline V CDR1 and CDR2: DFQATT, SNEGSKA (reference sequence). The CDR3 here is CSATQGNSNQPQHF. The CDR3 nucleotides are TGCAGTGCTACACAGGGGAATAGCAATCAGCCCCAGCATTTT.

The chain uses TRBV24-1 and TRBJ2-3; a possible D gene is TRBD1 (6 bases). There are 16 residues in the CDR3. CDR1 is KGHDR, CDR2 SFDVKD, per germline. Trimming took 2 bases from V and 7 from J, leaving 18 bases between them. CDR3 in amino acids: CATSDYPPRGLNTQYF. CDR3 nucleotides: TGTGCCACCAGTGATTATCCCCCCAGGGGTCTGAATACGCAGTATTTT.

The sample holds a few counts of this clonotype. The chain carries TRBV27 and TRBJ2-2; D might be TRBD1 or TRBD2, each matching 5 bases. The CDR3 totals 14 residues. Germline V gene data show CDR1 as MNHEY and CDR2 as SMNVEV (reference sequence). V lost 2 bases to trimming and J lost 7 bases, with 11 bases between them. The CDR3, as DNA: TGTGCCAGCAGTTTAGTACGGGGCGACGGGGAGCTGTTTTTT. Protein sequence: CASSLVRGDGELFF.

A few counts support this clonotype. The V call is TRBV27, the J call TRBJ2-3; TRBD1 aligns across 8 bases. Trimming at V came to 6 bases and at J to 4 bases, leaving 6 bases not matched to a gene. From germline, CDR1 is MNHEY and CDR2 SMNVEV (reference sequence). The CDR3 has 14 amino acids. The CDR3 DNA is TGTGCCAGCAGCCCCACAGGGGGGCCAGATACGCAGTATTTT. This translates into CASSPTGGPDTQYF.

This clonotype was seen a handful of times. This rearrangement joins TRBV6-4 to TRBJ1-2; no reliable D call. The CDR3 extends over 14 amino acids. Germline-derived CDR1 and CDR2 are MRHNA and SNTAGT. The V and J ends lost 0 bases and 4 bases respectively, with 9 bases between them. In nucleotides, the CDR3 is TGTGCCAGCAGTGACTCGCGAGTCCTCTATGGCTACACCTTC. It encodes CASSDSRVLYGYTF.

This clonotype was seen a handful of times. The chain combines TRBV5-1 with TRBJ2-1; 13 nucleotides line up with TRBD2. CDR3 length: 17 residues. Germline values: CDR1 SGHRS, CDR2 YFSETQ. The ends lost 0 bases at V and 4 bases at J; junction bases unmatched: 4. This chain's CDR3 is CASSLETSGRSYNEQFF. CDR3 bases: TGCGCCAGCAGCTTGGAGACTAGCGGGAGGTCATACAATGAGCAGTTCTTC.

This clonotype was found a few times. This chain links TRBV20-1 with TRBJ1-5; maybe TRBD1 (5 bases). From germline, CDR1 is DFQATT and CDR2 SNEGSKA (reference sequence). The CDR3 has 11 amino acids. V was pared by 6 bases and J by 13 bases, with 16 bases between. The CDR3, as DNA: TGCAGTGCCCCTCGAGGGACCCATCAGCATTTT. It codes for CSAPRGTHQHF.

In its sample, this clonotype was seen a few times. V and J are TRBV6-5 and TRBJ1-4; D is uncertain. Trimming cost V 8 bases and J 4 bases, with 17 bases left between them. The CDR3 has 15 residues. Germline loops: CDR1 MNHEY, CDR2 SVGAGI. CDR3: CASVSLRKINEKLFF. CDR3 DNA sequence: TGTGCCAGCGTTTCCCTCCGGAAAATTAATGAAAAACTGTTTTTT.

This chain connects TRBV9 to TRBJ2-1, with 7 bases matching TRBD1. V was clipped by 1 base and J by 1 base; unmatched bases: 5. The V gene's germline CDR1 is SGDLS and CDR2 YYNGEE. CDR3 length: 16 residues. CDR3 in DNA: TGTGCCAGCAGCGTACAGGGGGTAGGATCCTACAATGAGCAGTTCTTC. Its protein product is CASSVQGVGSYNEQFF. The entire variable domain, with the rest obtained from reference TRBV9 and TRBJ2-1, is as follows: DSGVTQTPKHLITATGQRVTLRCSPRSGDLSVYWYQQSLDQGLQFLIQYYNGEERAKGNILERFSAQQFPDLHSELNLSSLELGDSALYFCASSVQGVGSYNEQFFGPGTRLTVL.

The rearrangement links TRBV25-1 to TRBJ1-2, with D possibly being TRBD1 (5 bases). V gave up 8 bases and J gave up 4 bases, with 14 bases separating them. Germline CDR1 is MGHDK and CDR2 is SYGVNS. The length of the CDR3 is 13 residues. CDR3 loop: CASGGGTAYGYTF. The CDR3 region has the DNA TGTGCCAGCGGGGGGGGAACGGCCTATGGCTACACCTTC.

This chain connects TRBV4-3 to TRBJ1-1, with D uncertain. This CDR3 has 14 residues. Germline V gene sequence: CDR1 LGHNA, CDR2 YSLEER. The V and J ends lost 1 base and 4 bases respectively, with 10 bases between them. The CDR3 DNA sequence: TGCGCCAGCAGCCAAGCAGACAAATCCACTGAAGCTTTCTTT. Its protein product is CASSQADKSTEAFF.

This clonotype was counted between two and nine times. The rearrangement links TRBV6-1 to TRBJ1-3, with 7 bases that match TRBD1. The CDR3 runs to 16 residues. CDR1 and CDR2 (germline): MNHNS, SASEGT. Trimming removed 6 bases from V and 4 bases from J; junction bases left unmatched: 12. DNA of the CDR3: TGTGCCAGCAGCCGATCGACAGGGCTGGGGGGAAACACCATATATTTT. Amino acid sequence: CASSRSTGLGGNTIYF.

V gene TRBV28 combines with J gene TRBJ2-7, with D perhaps matching TRBD1 (6 bases). This CDR3 comprises 13 residues. V was clipped by 5 bases and J by 6 bases, with 14 bases between them. CDR1 MDHEN and CDR2 SYDVKM come from the germline V gene. In DNA, the CDR3 is TGTGCCAGCAGTCCACAGGGTTTCCCCGAGCAGTACTTC. It yields the protein CASSPQGFPEQYF.

This clonotype was observed a handful of times. The V gene is TRBV7-9, the J gene TRBJ1-1; possible D gene TRBD1, 5 bases. The germline V and J ends were trimmed by 5 bases and 4 bases, with 17 bases remaining between them. CDR3 length: 15 amino acids. Per the germline V gene, CDR1 is SEHNR and CDR2 is FQNEAQ (reference sequence). CDR3 sequence: CASSRPGKRTTEAFF. Here the CDR3 DNA reads TGTGCCAGCAGCCGTCCAGGGAAGAGGACCACTGAAGCTTTCTTT.

The chain uses TRBV20-1 and TRBJ2-3; 11 bases line up with TRBD2. Germline V CDR1 and CDR2: DFQATT, SNEGSKA (reference sequence). The CDR3 has 15 amino acids. V lost 0 bases to trimming and J lost 9 bases; unmatched junction nucleotides: 8. The CDR3 region is CSARDRVAGGLTQYF. Here the CDR3 DNA reads TGCAGTGCTAGAGATCGGGTAGCGGGGGGGCTAACGCAGTATTTT.

This clonotype was counted a few times. The gene calls are TRBV5-1 and TRBJ2-5; TRBD2 might be the D (6 bases). This CDR3 spans 14 amino acids. CDR1 is SGHRS and CDR2 is YFSETQ in the germline V gene. V lost 0 bases, J lost 4 bases, and 10 bases lay in between. The CDR3 DNA sequence: TGCGCCAGCAGCTTGGAACCCGGGAGAGAGACCCAGTACTTC. Translated: CASSLEPGRETQYF.

V usage is TRBV15 and J usage is TRBJ2-3, with no clear D. Germline-derived CDR1 and CDR2 are LNHNV and YYDKDF (reference sequence). Trimming left V 3 bases short and J 3 bases short, with 16 bases between. The CDR3 extends over 16 amino acids. CDR3 nucleotide sequence: TGTGCCACCAGCAGGGTGGCTCTGTTGGGGACAGATACGCAGTATTTT. Residues: CATSRVALLGTDTQYF.